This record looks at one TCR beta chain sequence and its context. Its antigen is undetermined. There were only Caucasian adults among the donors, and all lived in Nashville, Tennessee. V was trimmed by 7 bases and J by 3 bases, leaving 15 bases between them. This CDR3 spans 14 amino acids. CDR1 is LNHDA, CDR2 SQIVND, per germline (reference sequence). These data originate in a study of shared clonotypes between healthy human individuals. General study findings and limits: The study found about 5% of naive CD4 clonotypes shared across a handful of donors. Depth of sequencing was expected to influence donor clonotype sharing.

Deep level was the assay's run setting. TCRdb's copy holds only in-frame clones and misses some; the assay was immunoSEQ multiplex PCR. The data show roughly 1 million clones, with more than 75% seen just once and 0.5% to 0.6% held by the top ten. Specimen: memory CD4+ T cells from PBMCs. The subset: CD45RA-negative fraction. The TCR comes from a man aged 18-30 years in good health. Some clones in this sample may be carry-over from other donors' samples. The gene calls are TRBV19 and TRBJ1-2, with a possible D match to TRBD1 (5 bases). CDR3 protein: CASNHRTGDYGYTF. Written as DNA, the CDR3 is TGTGCCAGTAACCATCGAACAGGCGACTATGGCTACACCTTC. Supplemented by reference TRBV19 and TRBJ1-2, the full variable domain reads DGGITQSPKYLFRKEGQNVTLSCEQNLNHDAMYWYRQDPGQGLRLIYYSQIVNDFQKGDIAEGYSVSREKKESFPLTVTSAQKNPTAFYLCASNHRTGDYGYTFGSGTRLTVV.